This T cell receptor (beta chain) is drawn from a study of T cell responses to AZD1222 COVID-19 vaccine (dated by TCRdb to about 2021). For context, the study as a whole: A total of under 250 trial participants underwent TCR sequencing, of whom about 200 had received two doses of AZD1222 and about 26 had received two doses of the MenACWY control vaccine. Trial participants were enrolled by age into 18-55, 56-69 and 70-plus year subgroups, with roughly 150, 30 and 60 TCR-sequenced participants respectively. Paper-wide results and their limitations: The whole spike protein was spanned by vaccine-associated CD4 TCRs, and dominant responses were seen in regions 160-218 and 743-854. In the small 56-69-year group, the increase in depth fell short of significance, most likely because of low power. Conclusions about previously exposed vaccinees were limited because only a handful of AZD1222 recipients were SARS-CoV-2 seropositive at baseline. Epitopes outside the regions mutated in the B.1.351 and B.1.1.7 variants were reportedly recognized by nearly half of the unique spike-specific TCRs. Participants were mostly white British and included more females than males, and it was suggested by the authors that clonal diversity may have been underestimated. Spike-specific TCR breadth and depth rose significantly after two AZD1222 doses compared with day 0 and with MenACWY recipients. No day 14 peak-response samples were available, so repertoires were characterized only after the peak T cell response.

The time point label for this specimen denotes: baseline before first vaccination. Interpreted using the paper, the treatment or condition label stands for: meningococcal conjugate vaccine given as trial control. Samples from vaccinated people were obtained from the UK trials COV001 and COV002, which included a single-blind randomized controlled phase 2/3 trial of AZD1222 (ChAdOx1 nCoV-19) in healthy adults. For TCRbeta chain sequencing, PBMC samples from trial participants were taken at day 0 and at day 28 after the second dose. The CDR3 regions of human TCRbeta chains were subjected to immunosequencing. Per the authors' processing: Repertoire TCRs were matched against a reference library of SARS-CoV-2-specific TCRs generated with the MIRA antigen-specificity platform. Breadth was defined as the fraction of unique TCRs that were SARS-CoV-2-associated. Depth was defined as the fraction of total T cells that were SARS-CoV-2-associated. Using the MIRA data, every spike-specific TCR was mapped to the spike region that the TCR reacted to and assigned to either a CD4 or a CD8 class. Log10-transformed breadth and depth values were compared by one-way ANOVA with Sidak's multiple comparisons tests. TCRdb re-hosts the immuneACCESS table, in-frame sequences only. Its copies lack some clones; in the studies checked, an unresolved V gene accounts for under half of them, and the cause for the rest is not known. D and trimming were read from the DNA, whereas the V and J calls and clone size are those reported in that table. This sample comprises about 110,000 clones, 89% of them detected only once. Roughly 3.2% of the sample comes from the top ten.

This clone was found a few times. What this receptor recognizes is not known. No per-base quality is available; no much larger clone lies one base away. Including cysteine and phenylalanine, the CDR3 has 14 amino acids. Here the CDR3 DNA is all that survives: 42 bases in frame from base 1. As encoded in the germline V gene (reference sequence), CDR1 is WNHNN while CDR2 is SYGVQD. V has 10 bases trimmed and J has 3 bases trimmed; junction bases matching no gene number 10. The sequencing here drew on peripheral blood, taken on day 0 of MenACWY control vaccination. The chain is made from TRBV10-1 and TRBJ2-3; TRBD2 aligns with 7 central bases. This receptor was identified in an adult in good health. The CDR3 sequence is CATSREGLTDTQYF. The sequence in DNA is TGCGCCACGAGCAGGGAGGGGTTAACAGATACGCAGTATTTT.